The rows below give T cell receptor beta chains drawn from one sample of a study of shared clonotypes between healthy human individuals. Assay: immunoSEQ multiplex PCR; the TCRdb copy retains only in-frame clones and omits some. The sample gives over 1.4 million clones, roughly 96% of which show up once; roughly 1.1% is in the top ten. Sequencing used naive CD4+ T cells sorted from blood. The receptors were gathered from a man between 25 and 39 years old in good health. CDR3s include the opening cysteine and the closing phenylalanine or tryptophan. A D gene is named only where the DNA matches it firmly. Clone size is given for some rows only: seen once, a few or many times, or a class if the clone is expanded.

v_call	j_call	cdr3_length	d_call	clone_size	cdr3_aa	cdr3_nt
TRBV7-9	TRBJ2-7	14	.	.	CASSLAGGGNEQYF	TGTGCCAGCAGCTTGGCGGGCGGCGGGAACGAGCAGTACTTC
TRBV25-1	TRBJ2-3	15	TRBD1	.	CASSLRQGATDTQYF	TGTGCCAGCAGTTTACGACAGGGGGCAACAGATACGCAGTATTTT
TRBV12-5	TRBJ2-2	15	TRBD1	once	CASGLGTGFTGELFF	TGTGCTAGTGGTTTGGGGACAGGGTTCACCGGGGAGCTGTTTTTT
TRBV7-9	TRBJ1-5	14	.	once	CATGDLGINQPQHF	TGTGCCACGGGCGACCTGGGTATCAATCAGCCCCAGCATTTT
TRBV6-5	TRBJ2-7	14	.	.	CASSYSLSSYEQYF	TGTGCCAGCAGTTACTCCCTTTCCTCCTACGAGCAGTACTTC
TRBV7-9	TRBJ1-1	14	.	once	CASSSAGANTEAFF	TGTGCCAGCAGCTCAGCCGGGGCGAACACTGAAGCTTTCTTT
TRBV12-5	TRBJ2-5	15	.	.	CASGSFRGDQETQYF	TGTGCTAGTGGTTCCTTTCGGGGCGACCAAGAGACCCAGTACTTC
TRBV21-1	TRBJ1-5	16	.	.	CASSKVRQGGNQPQHF	TGTGCCAGCAGCAAAGTGAGACAGGGAGGTAATCAGCCCCAGCATTTT
TRBV13	TRBJ2-3	16	TRBD1	once	CASSFRGQGSTDTQYF	TGTGCCAGCAGCTTTCGTGGACAGGGGAGCACAGATACGCAGTATTTT
TRBV28	TRBJ1-1	14	TRBD1	.	CASRGTGDHTEAFF	TGTGCCAGCAGGGGGACAGGGGATCACACTGAAGCTTTCTTT
TRBV7-3	TRBJ2-3	13	.	.	CASSFQGSDTQYF	TGTGCCAGCAGCTTCCAGGGGTCAGATACGCAGTATTTT
TRBV7-3	TRBJ2-3	15	TRBD1	.	CASSFSGQGEDTQYF	TGTGCCAGCAGCTTTAGCGGACAGGGAGAGGATACGCAGTATTTT
TRBV28	TRBJ1-4	13	.	.	CASSFPGPGRLFF	TGTGCCAGCAGTTTTCCGGGACCTGGTCGGCTGTTTTTT
TRBV27	TRBJ2-7	17	TRBD2	.	CASSRRDGGRATYEQYF	TGTGCCAGCAGTCGGCGGGATGGCGGGAGGGCCACCTACGAGCAGTACTTC
TRBV10-1	TRBJ2-7	14	.	few	CASSESGRPYEQYF	TGCGCCAGCAGTGAAAGCGGCAGGCCGTACGAGCAGTACTTC
TRBV18	TRBJ1-1	18	TRBD1	once	CASSKKSLLTGGFTEAFF	TGTGCCAGCTCCAAAAAGTCGCTACTCACAGGGGGCTTTACTGAAGCTTTCTTT